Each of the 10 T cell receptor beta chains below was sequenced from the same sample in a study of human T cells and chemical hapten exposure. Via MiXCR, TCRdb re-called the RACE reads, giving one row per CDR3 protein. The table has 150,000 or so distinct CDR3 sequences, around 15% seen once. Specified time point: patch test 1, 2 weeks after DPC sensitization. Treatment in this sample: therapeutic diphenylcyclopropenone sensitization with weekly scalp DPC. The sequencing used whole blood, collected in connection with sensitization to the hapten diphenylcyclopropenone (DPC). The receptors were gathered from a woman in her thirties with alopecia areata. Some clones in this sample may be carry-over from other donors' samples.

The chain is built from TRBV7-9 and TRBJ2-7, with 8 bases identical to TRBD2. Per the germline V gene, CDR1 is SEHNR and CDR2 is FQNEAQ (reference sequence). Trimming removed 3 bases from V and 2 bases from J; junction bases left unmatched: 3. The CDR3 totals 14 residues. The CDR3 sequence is CASSFGGEAYEQYF. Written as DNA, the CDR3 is TGTGCCAGCAGCTTCGGGGGGGAAGCCTACGAGCAGTACTTC.

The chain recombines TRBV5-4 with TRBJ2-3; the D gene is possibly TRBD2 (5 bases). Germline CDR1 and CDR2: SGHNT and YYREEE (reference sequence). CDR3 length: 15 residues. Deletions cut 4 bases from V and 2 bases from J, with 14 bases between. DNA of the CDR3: TGTGCCAGCAGCCACCCCGGGATTGTCACAGATACGCAGTATTTT. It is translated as CASSHPGIVTDTQYF.

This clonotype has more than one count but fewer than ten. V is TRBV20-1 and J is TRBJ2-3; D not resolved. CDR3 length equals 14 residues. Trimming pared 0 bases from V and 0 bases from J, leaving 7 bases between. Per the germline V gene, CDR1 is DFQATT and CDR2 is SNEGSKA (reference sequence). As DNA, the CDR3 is TGCAGTGCTAGAGAAGTAACTAGCACAGATACGCAGTATTTT. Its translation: CSAREVTSTDTQYF.

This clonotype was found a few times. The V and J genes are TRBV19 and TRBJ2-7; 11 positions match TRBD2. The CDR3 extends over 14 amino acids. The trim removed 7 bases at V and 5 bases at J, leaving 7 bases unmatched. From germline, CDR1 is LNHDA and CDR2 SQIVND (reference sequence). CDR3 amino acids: CASTPTSGTHEQYF. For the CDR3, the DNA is TGTGCCAGTACCCCGACTAGCGGGACCCACGAGCAGTACTTC.

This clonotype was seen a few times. The CDR3 coding sequence is TGTGCCAGCAGCAAAGGGACTAGCGGCTTTACCCCAGAGACCCAGTACTTC. Encoded protein: CASSKGTSGFTPETQYF. The chain has TRBV7-9 and TRBJ2-5; TRBD2 aligns across 11 bases. The V segment lost 5 bases and the J segment 4 bases; nucleotides outside the gene matches: 12. The CDR3 covers 17 residues. Germline lookup yields CDR1 SEHNR and CDR2 FQNEAQ (reference sequence).

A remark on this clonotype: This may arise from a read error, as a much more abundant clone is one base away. CDR3 in DNA: TGTGCCAGCAGCTACAGGCGGAACACTGAAGCTTTCTTT. Its protein is CASSYRRNTEAFF. The chain joins TRBV25-1 to TRBJ1-1, with D possibly being TRBD1 (5 bases). CDR1 and CDR2 from the germline V gene are MGHDK and SYGVNS. There are 13 residues in the CDR3. Trimming removed 6 bases from V and 1 base from J, with 9 bases in between.

The CDR3 bases are TGTGCCAGCAGCCCGGGACAGGGTGCGGGGCCCCAGCATTTT. It specifies CASSPGQGAGPQHF. This chain uses TRBV5-4 with TRBJ1-5, with 9 bases lining up with TRBD1. The CDR3 has 14 amino acids. With 4 bases clipped from V and 9 bases from J, the junction kept 8 bases outside the gene matches. The V gene's germline CDR1 is SGHNT and CDR2 YYREEE (reference sequence).

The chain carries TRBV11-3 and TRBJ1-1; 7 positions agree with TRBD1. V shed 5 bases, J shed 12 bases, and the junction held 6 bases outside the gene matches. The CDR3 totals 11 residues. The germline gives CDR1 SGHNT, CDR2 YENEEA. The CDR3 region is CASSRTGETFF. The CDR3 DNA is TGTGCCAGCAGCCGCACAGGGGAGACTTTCTTT.

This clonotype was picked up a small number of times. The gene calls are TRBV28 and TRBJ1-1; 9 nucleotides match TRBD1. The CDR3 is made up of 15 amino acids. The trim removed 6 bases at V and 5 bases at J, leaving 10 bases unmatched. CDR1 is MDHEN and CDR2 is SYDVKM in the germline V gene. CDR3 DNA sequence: TGTGCCAGCAGCCCCGGGACAGGGATGGGGACTGAAGCTTTCTTT. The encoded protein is CASSPGTGMGTEAFF.

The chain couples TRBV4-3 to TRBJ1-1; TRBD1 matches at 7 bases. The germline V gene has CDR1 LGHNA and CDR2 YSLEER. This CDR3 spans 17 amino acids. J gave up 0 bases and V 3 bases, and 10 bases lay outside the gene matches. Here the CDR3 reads CASSQGQSGTLNTEAFF. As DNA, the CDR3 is TGCGCCAGCAGCCAGGGACAGTCCGGGACATTGAACACTGAAGCTTTCTTT.